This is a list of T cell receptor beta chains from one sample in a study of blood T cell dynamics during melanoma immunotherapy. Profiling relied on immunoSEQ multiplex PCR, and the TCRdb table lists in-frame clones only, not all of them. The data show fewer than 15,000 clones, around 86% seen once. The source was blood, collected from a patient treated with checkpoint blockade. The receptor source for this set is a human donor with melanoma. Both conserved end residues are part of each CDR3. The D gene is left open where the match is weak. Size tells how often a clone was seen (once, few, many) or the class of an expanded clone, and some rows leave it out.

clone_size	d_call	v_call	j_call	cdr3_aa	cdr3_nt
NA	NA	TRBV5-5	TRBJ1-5	CASSLYGNQPQHF	TGTGCCAGCAGCTTATACGGAAATCAGCCCCAGCATTTT
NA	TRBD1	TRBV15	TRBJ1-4	CATSKTGAPNEKLFF	TGTGCCACCAGCAAGACAGGGGCTCCAAATGAAAAACTGTTTTTT
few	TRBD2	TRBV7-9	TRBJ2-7	CASSVAGTSYEQYF	TGTGCCAGCAGTGTAGCGGGAACTTCCTACGAGCAGTACTTC
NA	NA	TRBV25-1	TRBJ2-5	CASSANNQETQYF	TGTGCCAGCAGTGCGAACAACCAAGAGACCCAGTACTTC
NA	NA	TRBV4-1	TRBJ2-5	CASSQVRSQETQYF	TGCGCCAGCAGCCAAGTACGTAGCCAAGAGACCCAGTACTTC
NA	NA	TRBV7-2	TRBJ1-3	CASSPYLGNTIYF	TGTGCCAGCAGCCCCTATCTTGGAAACACCATATATTTT
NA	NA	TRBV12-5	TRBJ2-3	CASVSQGPTDTQYF	TGTGCTAGTGTTTCCCAGGGCCCCACAGATACGCAGTATTTT
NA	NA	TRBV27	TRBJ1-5	CASSFSAYQPQHF	TGTGCCAGCAGTTTCTCAGCGTATCAGCCCCAGCATTTT
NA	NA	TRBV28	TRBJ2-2	CASSFSPGELFF	TGTGCCAGCAGTTTCTCTCCCGGGGAGCTGTTTTTT
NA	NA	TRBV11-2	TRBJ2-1	CASSLDGRGQEQFF	TGTGCCAGCAGCTTAGACGGGAGGGGGCAAGAACAGTTCTTC
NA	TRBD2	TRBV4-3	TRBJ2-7	CASSQALAGNYEQYF	TGCGCCAGCAGCCAAGCTTTAGCGGGAAACTACGAGCAGTACTTC
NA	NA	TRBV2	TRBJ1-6	CASSGEYNSPLHF	TGTGCCAGCAGTGGGGAGTATAATTCACCCCTCCACTTT
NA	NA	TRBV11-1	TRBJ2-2	CASSSQGLINTGELFF	TGTGCCAGCAGCTCGCAAGGACTTATAAACACCGGGGAGCTGTTTTTT
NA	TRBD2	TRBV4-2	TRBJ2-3	CASSQDTLAGGSDTQYF	TGTGCCAGCAGCCAAGATACGTTAGCGGGAGGGTCAGATACGCAGTATTTT
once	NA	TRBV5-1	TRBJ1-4	CASSLGGPNEKLFF	TGCGCCAGCAGCTTGGGGGGCCCCAATGAAAAACTGTTTTTT
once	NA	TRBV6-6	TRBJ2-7	CASSYSISYEQYF	TGTGCCAGCAGTTACAGTATCTCCTACGAGCAGTACTTC
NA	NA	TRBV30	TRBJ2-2	CAWSYSSGELFF	TGTGCCTGGAGTTACTCATCCGGGGAGCTGTTTTTT
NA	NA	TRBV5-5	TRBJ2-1	CASSLAGQGTYNEQFF	TGTGCCAGCAGCTTGGCCGGGCAGGGGACGTACAATGAGCAGTTCTTC
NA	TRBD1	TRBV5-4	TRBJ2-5	CASSLEGQGGETQYF	TGTGCCAGCAGCTTGGAGGGACAGGGTGGGGAGACCCAGTACTTC
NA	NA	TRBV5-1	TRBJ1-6	CASSLGRNSPLHF	TGCGCCAGCAGCTTGGGCAGAAATTCACCCCTCCACTTT
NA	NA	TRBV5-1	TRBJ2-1	CASSIQEYNEQFF	TGCGCCAGCAGCATCCAAGAGTACAATGAGCAGTTCTTC
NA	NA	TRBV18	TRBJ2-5	CASSPGDQETQYF	TGTGCCAGCTCACCAGGAGACCAAGAGACCCAGTACTTC
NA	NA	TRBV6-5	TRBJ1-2	CASSTIRFNYGYTF	TGTGCCAGCAGTACGATCCGGTTTAACTATGGCTACACCTTC
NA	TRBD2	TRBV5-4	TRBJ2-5	CASSSVSGRGGETQYF	TGTGCCAGCAGCTCGGTTAGCGGGAGAGGGGGGGAGACCCAGTACTTC
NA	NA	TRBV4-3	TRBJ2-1	CASSQDLSPGLNEQFF	TGCGCCAGCAGCCAAGATTTGTCCCCCGGACTCAATGAGCAGTTCTTC
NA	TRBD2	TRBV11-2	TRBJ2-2	CASSGTSGVGVVTGELFF	TGTGCCAGCAGCGGGACTAGCGGGGTGGGAGTGGTCACCGGGGAGCTGTTTTTT